Listed below are T cell receptor beta chains from one sample, sequenced in a study of blood T cell repertoires in COVID-19. Only in-frame clones appear in the TCRdb table, and some are missing; sequencing was by immunoSEQ multiplex PCR. This table has around 100,000 clones, roughly 87% appearing once. The source material was peripheral blood. The receptors were gathered from a man in his thirties or forties in a cohort sampled during active COVID-19. Both conserved end residues are part of each CDR3. D genes are given only for firm matches.

d_gene	v_gene	j_gene	len	CDR3aa
NA	TRBV5-1	TRBJ2-5	15	CASSSTGPPRGPANF
NA	TRBV29-1	TRBJ1-3	15	CSVVSSSDIGNTIYF
NA	TRBV21-1	TRBJ2-1	19	CASSRGTEAFLLPYNEQFF
NA	TRBV3-1/TRBV3-2	TRBJ2-5	15	CASSHERWAGETQYF
NA	TRBV5-4	TRBJ2-3	16	CASSLYLLGSTDTQYF
TRBD1	TRBV4-1	TRBJ1-5	16	CASSQYVGQLNQPQHF
TRBD2	TRBV6-5	TRBJ2-3	15	CASSPLAGGQDTQYF
NA	TRBV30	TRBJ1-4	13	CAWSTNGGRKLFF
NA	TRBV4-1	TRBJ2-7	15	CASSHPGRGSYEQYF
NA	TRBV6-2/TRBV6-3	TRBJ2-4	12	CASSSRRDIQYF
NA	TRBV27	TRBJ2-4	14	CASSLTTSGDIQYF
TRBD1	TRBV28	TRBJ2-5	17	CASSLRWLGTEQETQYF
TRBD2	TRBV5-4	TRBJ2-7	15	CASSRTSGETNEQYF
TRBD2	TRBV24-1	TRBJ2-2	19	CATSSPGLAGGANTGELFF
NA	TRBV6-5	TRBJ1-1	15	CASSYSRQKNTEAFF
NA	TRBV6-2/TRBV6-3	TRBJ1-2	14	CASTPPGGAYGYTF
NA	TRBV3-1/TRBV3-2	TRBJ1-1	13	CASSQDGRWEAFF
TRBD1	TRBV7-8	TRBJ1-1	14	CASSRDRGNTEAFF
NA	TRBV10-1	TRBJ1-2	14	CASRDSALNYGYTF
NA	TRBV30	TRBJ1-3	16	CAWSGARPRSGNTIYF
TRBD1	TRBV19	TRBJ2-3	17	CASSPQIGTGSADTQYF
TRBD2	TRBV19	TRBJ2-3	16	CASSIDQRGGQDTQYF
TRBD1	TRBV4-3	TRBJ1-2	14	CASSQAGGGYGYTF
NA	TRBV6-5	TRBJ1-5	13	CASRGSWNQPQHF
TRBD1	TRBV19	TRBJ1-1	13	CASSPQGYPEAFF
NA	TRBV4-1	TRBJ2-7	14	CASSQGHPLAPRYF
NA	TRBV7-9	TRBJ1-1	15	CASSLEGGVVTEAFF
TRBD1	TRBV6-5	TRBJ1-4	14	CASSRTGLNEKLFF
NA	TRBV7-9	TRBJ2-3	14	CASRGGASTDTQYF
NA	TRBV19	TRBJ1-2	16	CASSSAVDNANYGYTF
NA	TRBV24-1	TRBJ2-2	17	CATSESRQPANTGELFF
NA	TRBV6-5	TRBJ2-7	15	CASSFLTGSAYEQYF
TRBD2	TRBV19	TRBJ2-3	17	CASSRRTSGGRTDTQYF
TRBD1	TRBV6-5	TRBJ1-1	13	CASSRQGRTEAFF
NA	TRBV28	TRBJ2-4	12	CATAGDPNIQYF
TRBD2	TRBV5-4	TRBJ2-1	15	CASSLGGGPYNEQFF
NA	TRBV6-5	TRBJ1-2	13	CASSYTGNYGYTF
NA	TRBV5-1	TRBJ2-7	14	CASSLDIVQLEQYF
NA	TRBV2	TRBJ1-2	14	CASSGLGEGYGYTF
NA	TRBV29-1	TRBJ2-3	11	CSVVYADTQYF
NA	TRBV28	TRBJ1-1	13	CASSFPLGEAAFF
NA	TRBV30	TRBJ2-3	16	CAWSRLGETSTDTQYF